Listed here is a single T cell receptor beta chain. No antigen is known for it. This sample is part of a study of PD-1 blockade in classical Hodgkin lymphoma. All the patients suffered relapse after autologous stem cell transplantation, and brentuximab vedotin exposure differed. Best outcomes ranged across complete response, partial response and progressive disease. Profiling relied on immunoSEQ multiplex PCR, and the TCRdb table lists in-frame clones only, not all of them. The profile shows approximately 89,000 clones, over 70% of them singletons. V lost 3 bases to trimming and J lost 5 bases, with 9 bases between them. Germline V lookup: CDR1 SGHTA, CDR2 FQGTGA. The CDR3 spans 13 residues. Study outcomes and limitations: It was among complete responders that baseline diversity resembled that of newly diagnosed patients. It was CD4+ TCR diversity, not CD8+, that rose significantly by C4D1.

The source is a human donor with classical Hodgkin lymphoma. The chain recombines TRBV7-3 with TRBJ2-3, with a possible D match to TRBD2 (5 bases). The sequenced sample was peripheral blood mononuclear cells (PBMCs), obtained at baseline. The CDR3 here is CASSFRRGDTQYF. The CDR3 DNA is TGTGCCAGCAGCTTCCGCCGGGGAGATACGCAGTATTTT.